This is a list of T cell receptor beta chains from one sample in a study of T cells in Graves' hyperthyroidism and ophthalmopathy. TCRdb analysed the multiplex PCR reads with MiXCR anew, one entry per CDR3 protein. The sample lists around 620,000 distinct CDR3 sequences, around 45% occurring once. The sequenced material came from peripheral blood or thyroid tissue (not recorded which). All receptors derive from an adult woman with Graves' disease, either hyperthyroidism or ophthalmopathy (not recorded which). Both conserved end residues are trimmed from each CDR3. Fields, in order: clone size, V gene, CDR3 protein. Clone size is not always given. Where it is, it says once, few, many or a class for expanded clones.

clone_size: .; v_call: TRBV7-8; cdr3_aa: ASSLGRPYETQY
clone_size: .; v_call: TRBV10-3; cdr3_aa: AILGGRGNTIY
clone_size: .; v_call: TRBV19; cdr3_aa: ASSIQGGYTFGSGPQH
clone_size: many; v_call: TRBV5-1; cdr3_aa: ASRGLGSGNTIY
clone_size: few; v_call: TRBV18; cdr3_aa: ASSTISGSNYGYT
clone_size: .; v_call: TRBV6-1; cdr3_aa: ASEEGGRTYEQY
clone_size: .; v_call: TRBV11-2; cdr3_aa: ASSSYRGDRGETQY
clone_size: .; v_call: TRBV4-3; cdr3_aa: ASSQLLQGEAGNTIY
clone_size: .; v_call: TRBV7-2; cdr3_aa: ASRSLWAGETQY
clone_size: many; v_call: TRBV4-1; cdr3_aa: ASSFLYRVYQPQH
clone_size: .; v_call: TRBV6-1; cdr3_aa: ASSLASKFRHPQH
clone_size: many; v_call: TRBV7-9; cdr3_aa: ASSKGGTKMNTEAF
clone_size: many; v_call: TRBV12-3/TRBV12-4; cdr3_aa: ASSQDDQPQH
clone_size: .; v_call: TRBV7-6; cdr3_aa: ASSLRADQPQY
clone_size: many; v_call: TRBV9; cdr3_aa: ASSGSGPQETQY
clone_size: .; v_call: TRBV2; cdr3_aa: ARSDRTSGRAQY
clone_size: many; v_call: TRBV7-8; cdr3_aa: ASGHPYVQY
clone_size: .; v_call: TRBV6-1; cdr3_aa: ASTPVGIGELF
clone_size: many; v_call: TRBV2; cdr3_aa: ANTQGFGNTIY
clone_size: .; v_call: TRBV5-1; cdr3_aa: ASRDRAGGWGEQY
clone_size: many; v_call: TRBV12-3/TRBV12-4; cdr3_aa: ASSFTEETQY
clone_size: once; v_call: TRBV7-9; cdr3_aa: ASSFQRRAQETQY
clone_size: many; v_call: TRBV19; cdr3_aa: ASSIGPDFYTEAF
clone_size: many; v_call: TRBV4-1; cdr3_aa: ASRPPGTRNTEAF
clone_size: few; v_call: TRBV28; cdr3_aa: ASSLIESSGANVLT
clone_size: .; v_call: TRBV7-9; cdr3_aa: ASSLAPLQGIGSQH
clone_size: .; v_call: TRBV20-1; cdr3_aa: SARDGTGPEAF
clone_size: .; v_call: TRBV7-2; cdr3_aa: ASGSARGVAYEQY
clone_size: .; v_call: TRBV7-9; cdr3_aa: ASSLSGRGNQPQH
clone_size: many; v_call: TRBV7-9; cdr3_aa: ASSSAAGQGVSLETQY
clone_size: .; v_call: TRBV19; cdr3_aa: ASSIDPGGSTEA
clone_size: .; v_call: TRBV7-9; cdr3_aa: ASRYYSPQAEAF
clone_size: .; v_call: TRBV10-3; cdr3_aa: AISDELRNTIY
clone_size: .; v_call: TRBV5-1; cdr3_aa: ASGVTTGSYGYT
clone_size: few; v_call: TRBV7-2; cdr3_aa: ASSLSHGGKPLH
clone_size: .; v_call: TRBV13; cdr3_aa: ASSLGTLDSPLH
clone_size: many; v_call: TRBV10-2; cdr3_aa: ASSDYRGVEQY
clone_size: .; v_call: TRBV4-3; cdr3_aa: ASSQVLMVTEAF
clone_size: .; v_call: TRBV7-2; cdr3_aa: ASRRETGGNVLT
clone_size: many; v_call: TRBV30; cdr3_aa: AWSVLQREAF
clone_size: .; v_call: TRBV6-1; cdr3_aa: ASRLGKNTEAF
clone_size: many; v_call: TRBV30; cdr3_aa: AWSSALGEQY
clone_size: .; v_call: TRBV2; cdr3_aa: ASSYTRPGAGGPTGELF
clone_size: many; v_call: TRBV20-1; cdr3_aa: SANRFGAASNTGELF
clone_size: .; v_call: TRBV29-1; cdr3_aa: SLRGSDYGYT
clone_size: .; v_call: TRBV20-1; cdr3_aa: SGRDKQGRYT
clone_size: .; v_call: TRBV9; cdr3_aa: ASQGGLYEQY
clone_size: many; v_call: TRBV7-3; cdr3_aa: ASRGAVDTEAF
clone_size: .; v_call: TRBV4-1; cdr3_aa: ASSFGQSINQPQH
clone_size: .; v_call: TRBV28; cdr3_aa: ASRQEGVGPADGYT
clone_size: few; v_call: TRBV29-1; cdr3_aa: ASGGAGGGEETQY
clone_size: many; v_call: TRBV3-1; cdr3_aa: ASSQTGQGAETF
clone_size: many; v_call: TRBV9; cdr3_aa: ASSVELVNTEAF
clone_size: many; v_call: TRBV12-3/TRBV12-4; cdr3_aa: ASSFWPQTEQY
clone_size: once; v_call: TRBV25-1; cdr3_aa: ASSEVTSGPQKQY
clone_size: few; v_call: TRBV10-3; cdr3_aa: AISEDRGGTEAF
clone_size: .; v_call: TRBV29-1; cdr3_aa: SYSGTGGGQPQY
clone_size: .; v_call: TRBV29-1; cdr3_aa: SVEAGSFVYT
clone_size: many; v_call: TRBV5-8; cdr3_aa: ASSLGIRGLSGNTIY